This T cell receptor (beta chain) emerged from a study of graft-versus-host responses after intestinal transplantation. At the level of the study: Multivisceral, liver-intestinal, or isolated intestinal grafts went to recipients.

Study conclusions and caveats: Marrow from the recipient contained GvH clones, some of which had appeared first in ileum or blood.

About this clone: What it binds is not known.

CDR3 size: 14 residues. Germline CDR1 is MNHEY and CDR2 is SVGAGI. V lost 0 bases, J lost 3 bases, and 9 bases lay in between. Profiled with immunoSEQ multiplex PCR; TCRdb holds only in-frame clones, not every one. The repertoire includes fewer than 95,000 clones, 85% to 95% of them detected once, and roughly 0.43% sits in the top ten. Here the sequenced sample was unstimulated CD8+ T cells sorted from spleen or lymph node cells, taken before transplant. The source is a human donor who was the organ donor for an intestinal transplant. This chain connects TRBV6-5 to TRBJ2-7; D gene ambiguous. The CDR3 region has the DNA TGTGCCAGCAGTTACTCGAGCGTCCTCTACGAGCAGTACTTC. Amino acids: CASSYSSVLYEQYF.